This T cell receptor (beta chain) emerged from a study of blood T cell repertoires in COVID-19. About the study: The study drew acute and convalescent COVID-19 samples from the United States, Italy and Spain.

In the authors' workflow: Amplification of reference gene primers was used by the study to estimate nucleated cell counts. The table came from immunoSEQ multiplex PCR; TCRdb's copy has only in-frame clones and leaves some out. The V and J calls and the clone size are those of that table, but D and trimming were determined from the DNA. The sample includes 100,000 to 150,000 clones, 70% to 85% of them seen just once. The clonotype was recovered from a woman older than 75 with acute or convalescent COVID-19. Sample: peripheral blood.

The CDR3 spells CASSSDRAHNEQFF. The CDR3 coding sequence is TGTGCCAGCAGTTCCGACAGGGCCCACAATGAGCAGTTCTTC. V gene TRBV6-4 combines with J gene TRBJ2-1; TRBD1 aligns across 7 bases. Germline CDR1 reads MRHNA; CDR2 reads SNTAGT. V lost 5 bases, J lost 5 bases, and 6 bases stayed unmatched. CDR3 length: 14 amino acids.